This TCR beta chain was recorded in a study of blood T cell repertoires in COVID-19. Germline V gives CDR1 LGHNA, CDR2 YSLEER. The CDR3 totals 15 residues. Trimming took 0 bases from V and 8 from J; bases not matched to a gene: 4. Repertoires were generated with immunoSEQ multiplex PCR, while TCRdb's copy carries only in-frame clones and drops some. The sample lists about 240,000 clones, roughly 86% seen once, with more than 6.5% in the top ten. The material sequenced was peripheral blood. This rearrangement joins TRBV4-3 to TRBJ2-3, with 11 nucleotides matching TRBD2. The clonotype originates from a woman aged 70-85 years with active or convalescent COVID-19. The CDR3 loop reads CASSQDSGGARTQYF. Here the CDR3 DNA reads TGCGCCAGCAGCCAAGATAGCGGGGGGGCTCGTACGCAGTATTTT.